This T cell receptor (beta chain) was obtained from a study of blood T cell repertoires in COVID-19. This CDR3 has 13 amino acids. Looked up from germline, CDR1 is LNHDA and CDR2 is SQIVND (reference sequence). V gave up 6 bases and J gave up 2 bases, with 10 bases separating them. Methods used by the authors: Reference gene primer amplification yielded estimated nucleated cell counts. Clones were read by immunoSEQ multiplex PCR, and TCRdb kept only the in-frame ones, dropping some. The V and J calls and the clone size are those of that table, but D and trimming were determined from the DNA. The sample contains approximately 290,000 clones, around 90% of which appear only once. In terms of age and location, participants ranged from roughly 18 to 90 years and lived in fewer than 30 US areas. Recovered status in Cohort 3 required two negative PCRs, clearance, or symptom resolution.

This TCR derives from a woman between 25 and 40 years old who had recovered from COVID-19. Specimen: PBMCs or T cells enriched from blood (not recorded which). This chain connects TRBV19 to TRBJ1-2; tentatively, D is TRBD1 (6 bases). CDR3 sequence: CASSTQGNYGYTF. For the CDR3, the DNA is TGTGCCAGTAGCACCCAGGGGAACTATGGCTACACCTTC.